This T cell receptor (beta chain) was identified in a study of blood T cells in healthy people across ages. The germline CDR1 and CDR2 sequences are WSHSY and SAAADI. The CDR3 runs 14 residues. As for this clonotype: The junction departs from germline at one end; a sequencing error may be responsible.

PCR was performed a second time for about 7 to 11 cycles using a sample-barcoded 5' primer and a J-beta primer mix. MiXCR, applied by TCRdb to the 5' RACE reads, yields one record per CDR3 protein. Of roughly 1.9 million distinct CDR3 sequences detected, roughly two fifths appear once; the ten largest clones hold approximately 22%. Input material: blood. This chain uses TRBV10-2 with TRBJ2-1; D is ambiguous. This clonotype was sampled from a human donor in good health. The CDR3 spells CAGSEERSYNEQFF. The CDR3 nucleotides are TGCGCCGGCAGTGAAGAGCGATCCTACAATGAGCAGTTCTTC.